Below are 22 T cell receptor beta chains sequenced from a single sample in a study of CD8 T cells in Susac syndrome. RNA in amounts of roughly 0.5 to 1 ug was reverse transcribed with random hexamers. TCRdb reprocessed the immunoSEQ multiplex PCR reads with MiXCR, giving one entry per CDR3 protein. The data contain over 100,000 distinct CDR3 sequences, 90% to 95% of them singletons. The sample taken for sequencing was CD8+ T cells from PBMCs. Receptors originate from a human donor with Susac syndrome.

This rearrangement joins TRBV4-2 to TRBJ1-2; no definite D call. V gave up 1 base and J gave up 3 bases, with 12 bases separating them. The germline gives CDR1 LGHNA, CDR2 YNFKEQ. This CDR3 has 15 residues. CDR3 amino acids: CASSQGAGFDYGYTF. DNA of the CDR3: TGTGCCAGCAGCCAAGGGGCAGGCTTCGACTATGGCTACACCTTC.

The rearrangement uses TRBV6-1 and TRBJ1-4, with D maybe TRBD1 (5 bases). The CDR3 has 14 residues. V was trimmed by 3 bases and J by 9 bases, leaving 14 bases between them. The V gene's germline CDR1 is MNHNS and CDR2 SASEGT. The CDR3 nucleotides are TGTGCCAGCAGTGACAGGGTTGCAACGAAAAAACTGTTTTTT. Translation: CASSDRVATKKLFF.

This chain connects TRBV29-1 to TRBJ1-1, with no clear D. The CDR3 is made up of 10 amino acids. V dropped 2 bases and J dropped 10 bases, with 8 bases sitting between them. The germline V gene encodes CDR1 SQVTM and CDR2 ANQGSEA. The chain's CDR3 is CSVELLPAFF. In nucleotides, the CDR3 is TGCAGCGTTGAACTGCTCCCAGCTTTCTTT.

The chain employs TRBV28 and TRBJ2-7; D is undetermined. Germline CDR1 MDHEN, CDR2 SYDVKM. The CDR3 totals 14 residues. Trimming removed 3 bases from V and 2 bases from J, with 11 bases in between. The CDR3 spells CASSFAEPPYEQYF. In nucleotides, the CDR3 is TGTGCCAGCAGTTTCGCAGAACCGCCCTACGAGCAGTACTTC.

This clonotype was recorded only once. The V gene is TRBV7-8, the J gene TRBJ2-3, with 8 bases fitting TRBD2. V was clipped by 2 bases and J by 2 bases; unmatched bases: 15. This CDR3 comprises 19 residues. Germline values: CDR1 SGHVS, CDR2 FQNEAQ. This CDR3 is CASSLPRGGRGSLTDTQYF. The CDR3 nucleotides are TGTGCCAGCAGCTTACCACGGGGGGGGCGGGGGAGCCTCACAGATACGCAGTATTTT.

This clonotype has just one count. This chain uses TRBV30 with TRBJ2-3, with D unclear. V shed 5 bases and J shed 6 bases, with 0 bases lying between them. The CDR3 totals 8 residues. CDR1 is GTSNPN, CDR2 SVGIG, per germline (reference sequence). The CDR3 reads CAWDTQYF. CDR3 nucleotide sequence: TGTGCCTGGGATACGCAGTATTTT.

This chain joins TRBV5-1 and TRBJ2-7, with D tentatively TRBD1 (7 bases). V was cut by 4 bases and J by 6 bases, with 23 bases left in between. The CDR3 contains 16 residues. Germline-derived CDR1 and CDR2 are SGHRS and YFSETQ. The CDR3 region has the DNA TGCGCCAGCAGCGAGGGACAGAGACTAGAAGGGGTCGAGCAGTACTTC. It is translated as CASSEGQRLEGVEQYF.

This clonotype has more than one count but fewer than ten. The V and J genes are TRBV4-3 and TRBJ2-7; D unclear. The CDR3 has 15 residues. Germline V gene data show CDR1 as LGHNA and CDR2 as YSLEER. Trimming cost V 0 bases and J 2 bases, with 11 bases left between them. The CDR3 nucleotides are TGCGCCAGCAGCCAAGATCCCGGGCCCCCCTACGAGCAGTACTTC. Amino acids: CASSQDPGPPYEQYF.

V gene TRBV20-1 combines with J gene TRBJ2-7; D remains ambiguous. The CDR3 is made up of 13 amino acids. In germline, CDR1 is DFQATT, CDR2 SNEGSKA (reference sequence). With 1 base removed from V and 6 bases from J, the gap between germline ends came to 13 bases. The CDR3: CSARGATALEQYF. The DNA for the CDR3 is TGCAGTGCTAGAGGGGCCACAGCCCTCGAGCAGTACTTC.

The V and J genes are TRBV2 and TRBJ2-7; 11 bases match TRBD1. With 11 bases clipped from V and 3 bases from J, the junction kept 6 bases outside the gene matches. The CDR3 has 13 amino acids. Germline CDR1 reads SNHLY; CDR2 reads FYNNEI. The CDR3: CAVPGTGGYEQYF. CDR3 in DNA: TGTGCCGTCCCGGGGACAGGGGGCTACGAGCAGTACTTC.

The chain couples TRBV30 to TRBJ2-7; 9 nucleotides match TRBD2. Per germline, CDR1 GTSNPN and CDR2 SVGIG (reference sequence). V shed 1 base, J shed 5 bases, and the junction held 6 bases outside the gene matches. This CDR3 spans 14 amino acids. The CDR3 sequence is CAWSGGTSYHEQYF. CDR3 coding DNA: TGTGCCTGGAGTGGGGGGACTAGCTACCACGAGCAGTACTTC.

This rearrangement joins TRBV7-9 to TRBJ2-4; TRBD2 is a possible D gene (6 bases). The CDR3 sequence is 12 residues long. V lost 0 bases, J lost 15 bases, and 12 bases lay in between. Germline CDR1 and CDR2: SEHNR and FQNEAQ (reference sequence). CDR3 amino acids: CASSLALAGPYF. The CDR3 nucleotides are TGTGCCAGCAGCTTAGCGCTGGCGGGGCCGTACTTC.

DNA for the CDR3: TGTGCCAGCAGCTCAAGAGCGGGGGCGGGCGGGGAGCTGTTTTTT. This translates into CASSSRAGAGGELFF. The chain is built from TRBV9 and TRBJ2-2, with 8 bases aligning to TRBD2. V shed 4 bases, J shed 7 bases, and the junction held 9 bases outside the gene matches. The CDR3 contains 15 residues. CDR1 is SGDLS, CDR2 YYNGEE, per germline. Complete variable domain (other parts from reference TRBV9 and TRBJ2-2): DSGVTQTPKHLITATGQRVTLRCSPRSGDLSVYWYQQSLDQGLQFLIQYYNGEERAKGNILERFSAQQFPDLHSELNLSSLELGDSALYFCASSSRAGAGGELFFGEGSRLTVL.

This chain links TRBV6-5 with TRBJ2-5; possibly TRBD1 or TRBD2 for D (6 bases each). The CDR3 runs to 13 residues. Per the germline V gene, CDR1 is MNHEY and CDR2 is SVGAGI. Trimming took off 6 bases at V and 4 bases at J, with 12 bases between the two ends. The CDR3 loop is CASSLQGGETQYF. CDR3 DNA sequence: TGTGCCAGCAGCCTACAGGGAGGAGAGACCCAGTACTTC.

As regards this clonotype: No DNA is shown, since the ends of the CDR3 on it are uncertain; the CDR3 is the one TCRdb lists. The genes are TRBV12-3 or TRBV12-4 and TRBJ2-5. With termini counted, the CDR3 has 11 amino acids. The CDR3 sequence is CASSFLETQYF.

The chain employs TRBV6-6 and TRBJ1-1; D unclear. The CDR3 length is 14 residues. Trimming pared 6 bases from V and 0 bases from J, leaving 11 bases between. Per germline, CDR1 MNHNY and CDR2 SVGAGI (reference sequence). As DNA, the CDR3 is TGTGCCAGCAGACCTCCCGGAGTGAACACTGAAGCTTTCTTT. This encodes CASRPPGVNTEAFF.

The chain couples TRBV5-1 to TRBJ2-7; possibly TRBD2 for D (5 bases). Germline V gene sequence: CDR1 SGHRS, CDR2 YFSETQ. This CDR3 has 15 residues. V was trimmed by 1 base and J by 5 bases, leaving 16 bases between them. The CDR3 loop reads CASSLTRSGIDEQYF. The CDR3 bases are TGCGCCAGCAGCTTGACCAGGAGCGGTATCGACGAGCAGTACTTC.

The chain joins TRBV20-1 to TRBJ2-1; tentatively, D is TRBD2 (6 bases). CDR1 and CDR2 from the germline V gene are DFQATT and SNEGSKA (reference sequence). Trimming took 1 base from V and 8 from J, leaving 18 bases between them. There are 15 residues in the CDR3. The CDR3 region is CSARANSGPLDEQFF. Written as DNA, the CDR3 is TGCAGTGCTAGAGCCAATAGCGGACCTCTGGATGAGCAGTTCTTC.

This chain joins TRBV27 and TRBJ1-1, with a weak D call TRBD1 (5 bases). Germline CDR1 is MNHEY and CDR2 is SMNVEV (reference sequence). The length of the CDR3 is 13 residues. Trimming shortened V by 8 bases and J by 3 bases, and 13 bases separated the two germline ends. CDR3 residues: CASQRGVHTEAFF. Here the CDR3 DNA reads TGTGCCAGCCAAAGAGGGGTTCACACTGAAGCTTTCTTT.

The gene calls are TRBV9 and TRBJ1-6; 7 bases align to TRBD1. CDR1 and CDR2 (germline): SGDLS, YYNGEE. The CDR3 contains 15 residues. The V segment lost 2 bases and the J segment 10 bases; nucleotides outside the gene matches: 9. The CDR3, as DNA: TGTGCCAGCAGCGTCCTAGGGGGCCTTCAATCACCCCTCCACTTT. Translation: CASSVLGGLQSPLHF.

This clonotype was observed a single time. The chain is built from TRBV13 and TRBJ2-1; no reliable D call. The V gene's germline CDR1 is PRHDT and CDR2 FYEKMQ (reference sequence). V was shortened by 0 bases and J by 10 bases, with 13 bases between the two germline ends. This CDR3 has 14 amino acids. CDR3 region: CASSLGAPPSEQFF. For the CDR3, the DNA is TGTGCCAGCAGCTTAGGGGCACCGCCAAGCGAGCAGTTCTTC.

This chain connects TRBV10-2 to TRBJ1-6; D not resolved. The length of the CDR3 is 12 residues. Germline-derived CDR1 and CDR2 are WSHSY and SAAADI. Between the trimmed V and J ends, which lost 0 bases and 11 bases, there was a span of 5 bases. The CDR3 loop is CASSESPAPLHF. CDR3 bases: TGCGCCAGCAGTGAGTCACCCGCACCCCTCCACTTT.